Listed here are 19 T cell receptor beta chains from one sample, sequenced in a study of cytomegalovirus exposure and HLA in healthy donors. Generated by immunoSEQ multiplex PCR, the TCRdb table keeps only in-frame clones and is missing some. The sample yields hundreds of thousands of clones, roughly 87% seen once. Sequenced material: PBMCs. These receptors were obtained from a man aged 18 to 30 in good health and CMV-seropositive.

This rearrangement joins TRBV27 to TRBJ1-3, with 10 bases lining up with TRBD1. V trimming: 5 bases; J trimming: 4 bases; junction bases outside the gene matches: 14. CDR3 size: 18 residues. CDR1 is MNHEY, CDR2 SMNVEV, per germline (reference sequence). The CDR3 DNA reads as TGTGCCAGCAGTCCGCTTAACTCAGACAGGGGGCAAGGAAACACCATATATTTT. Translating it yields CASSPLNSDRGQGNTIYF.

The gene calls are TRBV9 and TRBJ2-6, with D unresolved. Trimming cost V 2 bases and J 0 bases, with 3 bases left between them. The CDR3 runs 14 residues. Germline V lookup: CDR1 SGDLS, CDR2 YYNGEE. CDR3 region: CASSVYSGANVLTF. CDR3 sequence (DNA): TGTGCCAGCAGCGTTTACTCTGGGGCCAACGTCCTGACTTTC.

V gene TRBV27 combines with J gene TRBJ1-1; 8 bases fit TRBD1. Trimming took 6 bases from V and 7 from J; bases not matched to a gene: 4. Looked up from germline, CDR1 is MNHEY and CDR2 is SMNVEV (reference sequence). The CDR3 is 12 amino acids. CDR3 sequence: CASSLGQGEAFF. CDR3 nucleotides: TGTGCCAGCAGCCTCGGACAGGGTGAAGCTTTCTTT.

The CDR3 region is CASETGGNTEAFF. In nucleotides, the CDR3 is TGTGCCAGCGAGACAGGGGGGAACACTGAAGCTTTCTTT. The genes are TRBV6-5 and TRBJ1-1; 9 bases agree with TRBD1. Germline-derived CDR1 and CDR2 are MNHEY and SVGAGI. This CDR3 spans 13 amino acids. Germline trimming cut 8 bases from V and 1 base from J; bases unmatched to any gene: 2.

CDR3 in amino acids: CASSLTGMNTEAFF. In nucleotides, the CDR3 is TGTGCCAGCAGCCTAACAGGAATGAACACTGAAGCTTTCTTT. The J gene is TRBJ1-1, the V gene TRBV11-2; tentative D call: TRBD1 (5 bases). Germline V gene lookup returns CDR1 SGHAT and CDR2 FQNNGV. V dropped 5 bases and J dropped 0 bases, with 10 bases sitting between them. The CDR3 loop spans 14 amino acids.

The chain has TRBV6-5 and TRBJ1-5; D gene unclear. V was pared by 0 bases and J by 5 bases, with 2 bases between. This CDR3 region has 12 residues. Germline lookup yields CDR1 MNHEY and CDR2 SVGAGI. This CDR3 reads CASSYSYQPQHF. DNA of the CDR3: TGTGCCAGCAGTTACTCGTATCAGCCCCAGCATTTT.

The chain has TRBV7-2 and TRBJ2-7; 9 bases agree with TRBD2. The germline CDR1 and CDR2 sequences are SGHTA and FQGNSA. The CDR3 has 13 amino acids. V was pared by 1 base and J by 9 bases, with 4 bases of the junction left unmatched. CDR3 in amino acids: CASSLGGRAMQYF. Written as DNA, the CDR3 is TGTGCCAGCAGCTTAGGCGGGAGGGCTATGCAGTACTTC.

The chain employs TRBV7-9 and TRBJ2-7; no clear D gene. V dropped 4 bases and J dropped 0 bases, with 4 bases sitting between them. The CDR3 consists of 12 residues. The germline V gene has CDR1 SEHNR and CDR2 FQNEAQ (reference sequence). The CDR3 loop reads CASSSVSYEQYF. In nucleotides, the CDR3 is TGTGCCAGCAGCTCGGTCTCCTACGAGCAGTACTTC.

The DNA for the CDR3 is TGCAGTGTAGAAGGGAACACTGAAGCTTTCTTT. Protein sequence: CSVEGNTEAFF. This chain uses TRBV20-1 with TRBJ1-1; D is undetermined. V shed 7 bases and J shed 1 base, with 7 bases lying between them. CDR3 length equals 11 residues. The germline CDR1 and CDR2 sequences are DFQATT and SNEGSKA (reference sequence).

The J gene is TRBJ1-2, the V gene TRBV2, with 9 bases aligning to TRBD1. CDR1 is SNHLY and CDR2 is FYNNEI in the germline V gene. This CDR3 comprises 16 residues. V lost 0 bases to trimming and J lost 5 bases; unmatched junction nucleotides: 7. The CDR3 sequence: CASSEAGRTGVYGYTF. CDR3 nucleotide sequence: TGTGCCAGCAGTGAAGCGGGGAGGACAGGGGTATATGGCTACACCTTC.

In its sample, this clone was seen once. The CDR3 loop is CASSVNGLGGYTF. DNA of the CDR3: TGTGCCAGCAGTGTAAATGGCCTGGGAGGCTACACCTTC. The rearrangement joins TRBV2 to TRBJ1-2; unclear D gene. The V gene lost 4 bases and the J gene lost 8 bases, with 14 bases spanning the gap. Germline CDR1 is SNHLY and CDR2 is FYNNEI. The CDR3 length is 13 residues.

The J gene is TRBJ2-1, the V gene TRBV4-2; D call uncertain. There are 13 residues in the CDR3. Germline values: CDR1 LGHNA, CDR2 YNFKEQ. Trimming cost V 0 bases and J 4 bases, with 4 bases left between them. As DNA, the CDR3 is TGTGCCAGCAGCCAAGAGGGATACAATGAGCAGTTCTTC. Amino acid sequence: CASSQEGYNEQFF.

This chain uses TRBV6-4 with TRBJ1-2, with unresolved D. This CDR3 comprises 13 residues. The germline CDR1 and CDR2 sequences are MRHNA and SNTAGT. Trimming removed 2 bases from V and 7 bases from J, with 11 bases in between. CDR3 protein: CASSDEEWSGYTF. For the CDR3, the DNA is TGTGCCAGCAGTGACGAGGAATGGTCTGGCTACACCTTC.

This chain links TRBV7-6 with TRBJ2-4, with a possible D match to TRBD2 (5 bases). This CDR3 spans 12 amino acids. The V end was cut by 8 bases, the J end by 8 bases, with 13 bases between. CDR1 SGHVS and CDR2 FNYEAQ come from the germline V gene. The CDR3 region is CASGPGLDIQYF. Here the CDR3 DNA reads TGTGCCAGCGGCCCGGGGTTGGACATTCAGTACTTC. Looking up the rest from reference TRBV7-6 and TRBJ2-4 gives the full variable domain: GAGVSQSPRYKVTKRGQDVALRCDPISGHVSLYWYRQALGQGPEFLTYFNYEAQQDKSGLPNDRFSAERPEGSISTLTIQRTEQRDSAMYRCASGPGLDIQYFGAGTRLSVL.

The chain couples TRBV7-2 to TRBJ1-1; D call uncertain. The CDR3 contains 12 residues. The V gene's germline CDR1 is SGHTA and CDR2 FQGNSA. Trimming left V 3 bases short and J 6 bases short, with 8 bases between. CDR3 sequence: CASSFLRAEAFF. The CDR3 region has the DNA TGTGCCAGCAGCTTTCTAAGGGCTGAAGCTTTCTTT.

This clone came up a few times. The CDR3, as DNA: TGCGCCAGCAGCTTTAAGGGATCTAGCACAGATACGCAGTATTTT. The encoded protein is CASSFKGSSTDTQYF. The J gene is TRBJ2-3, the V gene TRBV5-1; D is ambiguous. CDR1 and CDR2 from the germline V gene are SGHRS and YFSETQ. The V end lost 2 bases, the J end lost 0 bases, and 10 bases lay between the germline ends. The CDR3 contains 15 residues.

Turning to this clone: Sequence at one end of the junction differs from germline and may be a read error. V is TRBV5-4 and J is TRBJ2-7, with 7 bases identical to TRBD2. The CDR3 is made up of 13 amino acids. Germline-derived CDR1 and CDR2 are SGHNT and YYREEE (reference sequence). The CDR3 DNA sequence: TGTGCCAGCAGTTTGGGAGGGCGCGGCGAGCAGTACTTC. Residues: CASSLGGRGEQYF.

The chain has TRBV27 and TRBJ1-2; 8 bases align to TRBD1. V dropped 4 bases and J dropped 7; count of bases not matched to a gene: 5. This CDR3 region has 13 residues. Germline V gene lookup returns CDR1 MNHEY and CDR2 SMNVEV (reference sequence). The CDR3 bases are TGTGCCAGCAGTTCCCCCGACAGGGGTGGCTACACCTTC. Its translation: CASSSPDRGGYTF.

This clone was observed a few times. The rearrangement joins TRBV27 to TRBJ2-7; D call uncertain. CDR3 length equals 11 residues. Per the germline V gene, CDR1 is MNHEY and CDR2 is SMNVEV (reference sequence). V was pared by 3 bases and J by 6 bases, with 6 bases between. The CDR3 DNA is TGTGCCAGCAGTTTCGGGCTCGAGCAGTACTTC. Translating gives CASSFGLEQYF.